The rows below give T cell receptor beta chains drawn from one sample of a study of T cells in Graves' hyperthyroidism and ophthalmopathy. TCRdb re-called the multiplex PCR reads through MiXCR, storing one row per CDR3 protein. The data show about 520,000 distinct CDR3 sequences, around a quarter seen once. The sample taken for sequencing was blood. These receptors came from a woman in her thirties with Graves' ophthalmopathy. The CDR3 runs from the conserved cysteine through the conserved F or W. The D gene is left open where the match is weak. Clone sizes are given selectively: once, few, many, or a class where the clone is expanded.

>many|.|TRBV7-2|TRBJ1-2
CASSKGNRVGYTF
TGTGCCAGCAGCAAAGGGAACAGGGTTGGCTACACCTTC
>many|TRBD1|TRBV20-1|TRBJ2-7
CSARTDRDPTYEQYF
TGCAGTGCCAGGACGGACAGGGACCCTACCTACGAGCAGTACTTC
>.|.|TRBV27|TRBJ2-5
CASRGPVKGPSRETQYF
TGTGCCAGCAGGGGGCCAGTAAAGGGGCCCTCCCGGGAGACCCAGTACTTC
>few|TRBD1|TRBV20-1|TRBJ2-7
CSTSPYRGLSYEQYF
TGCAGTACTAGCCCCTACAGGGGGCTCTCCTACGAGCAGTACTTC
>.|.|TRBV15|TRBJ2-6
CATSEIRGSGANVLTF
TGTGCCACCAGCGAAATTCGGGGCTCTGGGGCCAACGTCCTGACTTTC
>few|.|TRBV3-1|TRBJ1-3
CASSQYGSSGNTIYF
TGTGCCAGCAGCCAATACGGGAGCTCTGGAAACACCATATATTTT
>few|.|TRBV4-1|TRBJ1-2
CASSSPRGGAYGYTF
TGCGCCAGCAGCTCCCCCCGGGGGGGGGCCTATGGCTACACCTTC
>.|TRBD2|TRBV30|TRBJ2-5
CAWRPGLAGEGETQYF
TGTGCCTGGAGACCGGGACTAGCGGGAGAGGGAGAGACCCAGTACTTC
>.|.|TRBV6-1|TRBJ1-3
CASRPGSYAGNTIYF
TGTGCCAGCAGACCCGGTTCCTACGCTGGAAACACCATATATTTT
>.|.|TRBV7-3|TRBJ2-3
CASSLDTVSDTQYF
TGTGCCAGCAGCTTAGATACGGTTTCGGATACGCAGTATTTT
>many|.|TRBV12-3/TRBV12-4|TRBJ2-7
CASSLDPSSYEQYF
TGTGCCAGCAGTTTAGATCCCAGCTCCTACGAGCAGTACTTC
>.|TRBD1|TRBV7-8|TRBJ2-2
CASSNTGQGVPTGELFF
TGTGCCAGCAGCAACACTGGACAGGGCGTCCCCACCGGGGAGCTGTTTTTT
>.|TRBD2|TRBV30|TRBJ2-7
CAWSVRLAGAEQYF
TGTGCCTGGAGTGTACGCCTAGCGGGGGCCGAGCAGTACTTC
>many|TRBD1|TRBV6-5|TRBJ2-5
CASSTNRGLETQYF
TGTGCCAGCAGTACAAACAGGGGGCTAGAGACCCAGTACTTC
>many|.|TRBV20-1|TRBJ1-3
CSARDIREPGNTIYF
TGCAGTGCTAGAGATATCAGGGAGCCAGGAAACACCATATATTTT
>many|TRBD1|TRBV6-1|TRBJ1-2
CASSDRGIGGYTF
TGTGCCAGCAGTGACAGGGGGATCGGTGGCTACACCTTC
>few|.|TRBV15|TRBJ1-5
CATSRDLWTEHQPQHF
TGTGCCACCAGCAGAGATCTCTGGACCGAGCATCAGCCCCAGCATTTT
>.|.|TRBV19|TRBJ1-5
CAASSSPGQPQHF
TGTGCCGCATCAAGCTCCCCCGGTCAGCCCCAGCATTTT
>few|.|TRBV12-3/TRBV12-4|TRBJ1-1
CASSPDRVGAFF
TGTGCCAGCAGTCCGGACAGAGTAGGAGCTTTCTTT
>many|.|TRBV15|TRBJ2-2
CATSRGSSDTGELFF
TGTGCCACCAGCAGAGGCTCGAGTGACACCGGGGAGCTGTTTTTT
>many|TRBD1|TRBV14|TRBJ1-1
CASSPGQGAFF
TGTGCCAGCAGCCCCGGACAGGGTGCTTTCTTT
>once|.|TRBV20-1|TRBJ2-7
CSARAGTLYEQYF
TGCAGTGCTAGAGCCGGGACACTCTACGAGCAGTACTTC
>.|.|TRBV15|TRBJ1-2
CATSRDRQAHYGYTF
TGTGCCACCAGCAGAGATCGACAGGCCCATTATGGCTACACCTTC
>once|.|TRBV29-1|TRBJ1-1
CSGDGENTEAFF
TGCAGCGGGGACGGTGAAAACACTGAAGCTTTCTTT
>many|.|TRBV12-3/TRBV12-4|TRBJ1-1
CASTPGPDNTEAFF
TGTGCCAGCACTCCGGGACCAGATAACACTGAAGCTTTCTTT
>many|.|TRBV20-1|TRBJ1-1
CSAPQGLNTEAFF
TGCAGTGCTCCACAGGGATTAAACACTGAAGCTTTCTTT
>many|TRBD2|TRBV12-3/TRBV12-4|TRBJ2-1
CASSSFSGGPGDEQFF
TGTGCCAGCAGTTCGTTTAGCGGGGGCCCAGGCGATGAGCAGTTCTTC
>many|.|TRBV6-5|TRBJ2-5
CASSYSRGVKHF
TGTGCCAGCAGTTACTCGCGAGGGGTCAAGCACTTC
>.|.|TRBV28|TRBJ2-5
CASSQSRGARQETQYF
TGTGCCAGCAGCCAGTCTCGGGGGGCTCGCCAAGAGACCCAGTACTTC
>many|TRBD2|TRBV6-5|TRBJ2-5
CASSTSGRAETQYF
TGTGCCAGCAGTACTAGCGGCCGGGCGGAGACCCAGTACTTC
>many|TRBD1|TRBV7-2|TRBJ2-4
CASRDDRGSNIQYF
TGTGCCAGCAGAGACGACAGGGGTAGTAACATTCAGTACTTC
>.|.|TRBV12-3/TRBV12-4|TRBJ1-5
CASSLALNADQPQHF
TGTGCCAGCAGTTTAGCGCTAAATGCGGATCAGCCCCAGCATTTT
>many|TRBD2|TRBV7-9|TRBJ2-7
CASSGASGGTYEQYF
TGTGCCAGCAGCGGAGCTAGCGGGGGGACCTACGAGCAGTACTTC
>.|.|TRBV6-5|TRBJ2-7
CASIKTHRDRAYEQYF
TGTGCCAGCATTAAAACCCACCGAGACAGAGCCTACGAGCAGTACTTC
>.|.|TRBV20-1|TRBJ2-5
CSAPTRSQETQYF
TGCAGTGCGCCGACTAGATCTCAAGAGACCCAGTACTTC
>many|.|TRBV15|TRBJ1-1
CATRVGEEGSGTEAFF
TGTGCCACCAGGGTGGGGGAGGAGGGTTCGGGCACTGAAGCTTTCTTT
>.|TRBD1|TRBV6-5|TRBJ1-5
CASSYRQGDQPQHF
TGTGCCAGCAGTTACCGACAGGGGGATCAGCCCCAGCATTTT
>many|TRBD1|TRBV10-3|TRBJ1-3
CAIGNLGTGGTSSGNTIYF
TGTGCCATTGGAAATTTAGGGACAGGGGGCACCAGCTCTGGAAACACCATATATTTT
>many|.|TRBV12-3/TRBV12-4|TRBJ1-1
CASSPKVVGAFF
TGTGCCAGCAGTCCAAAAGTAGTAGGAGCTTTCTTT
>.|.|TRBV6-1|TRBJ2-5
CASRDNLRGQETQYF
TGTGCCAGTCGGGACAACCTCCGTGGGCAAGAGACCCAGTACTTC
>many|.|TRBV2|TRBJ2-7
CASGWETVLPSYEQYF
TGTGCCAGCGGATGGGAGACAGTCCTACCCTCCTACGAGCAGTACTTC
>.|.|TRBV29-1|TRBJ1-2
CSVEQRPNYGYTF
TGCAGCGTTGAACAGAGGCCCAACTATGGCTACACCTTC
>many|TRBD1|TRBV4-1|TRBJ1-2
CASSPGTGVSGYTF
TGCGCCAGCAGCCCCGGGACAGGGGTCTCTGGCTACACCTTC
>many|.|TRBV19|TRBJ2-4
CASSTQWVRAKNIQYF
TGTGCCAGTAGTACCCAGTGGGTACGGGCCAAAAACATTCAGTACTTC
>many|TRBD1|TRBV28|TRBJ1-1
CASARRGQGVTEAFF
TGTGCCAGCGCACGTCGTGGACAGGGCGTCACTGAAGCTTTCTTT